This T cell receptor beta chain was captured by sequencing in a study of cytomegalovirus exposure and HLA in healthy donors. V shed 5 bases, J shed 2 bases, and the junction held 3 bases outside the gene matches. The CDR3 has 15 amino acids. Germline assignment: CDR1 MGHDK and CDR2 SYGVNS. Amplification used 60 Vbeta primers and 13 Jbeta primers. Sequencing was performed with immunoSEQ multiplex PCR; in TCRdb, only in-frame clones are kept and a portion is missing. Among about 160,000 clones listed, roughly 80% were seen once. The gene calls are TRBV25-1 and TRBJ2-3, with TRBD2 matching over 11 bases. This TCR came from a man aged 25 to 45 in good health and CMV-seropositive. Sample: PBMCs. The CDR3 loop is CASSPLAGVTDTQYF. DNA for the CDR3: TGTGCCAGCAGTCCACTAGCGGGGGTCACAGATACGCAGTATTTT.